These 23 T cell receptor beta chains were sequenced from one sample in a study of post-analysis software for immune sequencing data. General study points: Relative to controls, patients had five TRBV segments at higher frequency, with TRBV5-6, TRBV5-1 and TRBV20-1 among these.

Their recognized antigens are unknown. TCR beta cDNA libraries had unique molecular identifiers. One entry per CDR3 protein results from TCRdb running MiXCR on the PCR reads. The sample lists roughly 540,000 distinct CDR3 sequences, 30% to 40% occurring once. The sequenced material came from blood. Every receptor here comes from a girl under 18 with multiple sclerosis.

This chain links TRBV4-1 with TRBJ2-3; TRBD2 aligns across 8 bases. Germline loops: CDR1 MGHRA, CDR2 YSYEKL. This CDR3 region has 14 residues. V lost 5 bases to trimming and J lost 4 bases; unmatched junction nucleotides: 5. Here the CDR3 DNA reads TGCGCCAGCAGCGGACTAGCTGGGGCAGATACGCAGTATTTT. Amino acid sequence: CASSGLAGADTQYF.

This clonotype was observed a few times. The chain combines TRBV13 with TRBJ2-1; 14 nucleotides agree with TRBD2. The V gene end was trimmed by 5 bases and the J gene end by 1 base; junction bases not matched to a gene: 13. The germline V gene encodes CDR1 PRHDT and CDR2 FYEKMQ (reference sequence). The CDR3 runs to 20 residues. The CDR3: CASSQRWTSGGRLSYNEQFF. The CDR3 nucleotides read TGTGCCAGCAGCCAACGCTGGACTAGCGGGGGGCGGCTATCCTACAATGAGCAGTTCTTC.

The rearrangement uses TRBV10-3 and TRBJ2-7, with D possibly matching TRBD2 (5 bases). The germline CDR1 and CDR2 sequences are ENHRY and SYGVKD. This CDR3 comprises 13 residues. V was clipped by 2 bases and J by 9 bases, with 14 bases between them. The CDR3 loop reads CAISEAARALQYF. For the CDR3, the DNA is TGTGCCATCAGTGAGGCAGCGAGGGCCCTGCAGTACTTC.

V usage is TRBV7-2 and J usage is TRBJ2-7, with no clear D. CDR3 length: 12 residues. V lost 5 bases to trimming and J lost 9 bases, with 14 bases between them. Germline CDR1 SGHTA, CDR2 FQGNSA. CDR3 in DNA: TGTGCCAGCAGCCGCCCGACCCCCCGGCAGTACTTC. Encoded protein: CASSRPTPRQYF. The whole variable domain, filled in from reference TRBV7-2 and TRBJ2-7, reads GAGVSQSPSNKVTEKGKDVELRCDPISGHTALYWYRQSLGQGLEFLIYFQGNSAPDKSGLPSDRFSAERTGGSVSTLTIQRTQQEDSAVYLCASSRPTPRQYFGPGTRLTVT.

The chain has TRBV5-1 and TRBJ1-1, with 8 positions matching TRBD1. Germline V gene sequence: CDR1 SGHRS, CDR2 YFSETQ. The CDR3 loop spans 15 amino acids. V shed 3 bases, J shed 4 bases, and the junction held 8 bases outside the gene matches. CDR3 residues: CASSSRPDRATEAFF. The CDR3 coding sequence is TGCGCCAGCAGCTCAAGACCGGACAGGGCCACTGAAGCTTTCTTT.

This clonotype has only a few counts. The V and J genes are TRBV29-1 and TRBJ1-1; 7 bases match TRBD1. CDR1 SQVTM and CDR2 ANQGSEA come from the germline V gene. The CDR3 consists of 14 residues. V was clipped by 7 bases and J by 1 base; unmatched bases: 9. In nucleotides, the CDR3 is TGCAGCGCACTGACAGGGCCGAGGAACACTGAAGCTTTCTTT. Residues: CSALTGPRNTEAFF.

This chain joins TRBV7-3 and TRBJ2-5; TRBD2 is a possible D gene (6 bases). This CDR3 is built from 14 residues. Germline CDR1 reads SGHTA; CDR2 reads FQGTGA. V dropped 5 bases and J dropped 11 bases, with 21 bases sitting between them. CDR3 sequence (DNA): TGTGCCAGCAGCCTCCTAGGGACTCCAAATGAGCAGTACTTC. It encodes CASSLLGTPNEQYF.

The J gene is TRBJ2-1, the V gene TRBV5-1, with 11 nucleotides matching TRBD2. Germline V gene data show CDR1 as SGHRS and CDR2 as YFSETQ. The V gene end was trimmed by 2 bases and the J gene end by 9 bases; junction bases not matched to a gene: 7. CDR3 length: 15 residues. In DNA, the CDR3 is TGCGCCAGCAGCTTTAGCGGGGGGGCCCGTCTTGAGCAGTTCTTC. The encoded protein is CASSFSGGARLEQFF.

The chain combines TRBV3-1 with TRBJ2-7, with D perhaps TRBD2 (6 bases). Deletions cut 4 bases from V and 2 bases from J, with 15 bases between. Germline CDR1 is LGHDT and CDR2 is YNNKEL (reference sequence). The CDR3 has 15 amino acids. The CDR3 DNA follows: TGTGCCAGCAGCCCCCCCCGGGGGAGAACCTACGAGCAGTACTTC. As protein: CASSPPRGRTYEQYF.

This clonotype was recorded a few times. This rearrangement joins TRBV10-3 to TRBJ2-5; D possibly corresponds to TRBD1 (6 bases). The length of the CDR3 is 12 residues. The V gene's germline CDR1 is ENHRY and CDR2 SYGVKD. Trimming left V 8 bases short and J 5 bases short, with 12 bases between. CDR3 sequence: CAIASGEETQYF. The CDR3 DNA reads TGTGCCATCGCTTCAGGGGAGGAGACCCAGTACTTC.

The CDR3 DNA reads TGTGCCACCAGTGAAGAGTTGAACACTGAAGCTTTCTTT. Protein product: CATSEELNTEAFF. The chain is built from TRBV24-1 and TRBJ1-1, with D uncertain. Germline CDR1 and CDR2: KGHDR and SFDVKD. Trimming took 4 bases from V and 0 from J, leaving 5 bases between them. The CDR3 sequence is 13 residues long.

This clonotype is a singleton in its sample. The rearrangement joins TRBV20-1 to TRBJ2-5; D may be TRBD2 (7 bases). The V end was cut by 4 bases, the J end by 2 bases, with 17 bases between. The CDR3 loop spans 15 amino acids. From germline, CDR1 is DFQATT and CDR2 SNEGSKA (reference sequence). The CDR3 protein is CSAKHQRDTQETQYF. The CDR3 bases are TGCAGTGCTAAACACCAGCGGGACACACAAGAGACCCAGTACTTC.

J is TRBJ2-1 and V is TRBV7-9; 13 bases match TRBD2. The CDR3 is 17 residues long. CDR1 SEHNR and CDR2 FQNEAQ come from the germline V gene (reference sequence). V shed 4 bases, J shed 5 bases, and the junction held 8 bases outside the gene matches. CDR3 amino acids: CASSSIPLAGGNNEQFF. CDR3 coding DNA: TGTGCCAGCAGCTCTATTCCACTAGCGGGGGGGAACAATGAGCAGTTCTTC.

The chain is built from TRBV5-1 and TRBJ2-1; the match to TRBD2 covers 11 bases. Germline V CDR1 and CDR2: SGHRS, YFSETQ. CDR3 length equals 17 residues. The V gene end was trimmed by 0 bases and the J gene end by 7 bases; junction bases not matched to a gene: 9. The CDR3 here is CASSLAETSGVRNEQFF. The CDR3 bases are TGCGCCAGCAGCTTGGCCGAGACTAGCGGGGTCCGGAATGAGCAGTTCTTC.

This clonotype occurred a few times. The CDR3 region has the DNA TGTGCCAGCAGCCCGGGGGGAGGGAGGACTGAAGCTTTCTTT. This translates into CASSPGGGRTEAFF. V and J are TRBV6-6 and TRBJ1-1; TRBD1 is a possible D gene (5 bases). The CDR3 covers 14 residues. The V end was cut by 6 bases, the J end by 5 bases, with 16 bases between. CDR1 is MNHNY and CDR2 is SVGAGI in the germline V gene (reference sequence).

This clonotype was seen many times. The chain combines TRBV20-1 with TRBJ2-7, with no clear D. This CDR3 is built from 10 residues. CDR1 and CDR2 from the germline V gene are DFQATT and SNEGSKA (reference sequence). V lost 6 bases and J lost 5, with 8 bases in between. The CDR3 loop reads CSAEQNEQYF. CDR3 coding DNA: TGCAGTGCCGAACAGAACGAGCAGTACTTC.

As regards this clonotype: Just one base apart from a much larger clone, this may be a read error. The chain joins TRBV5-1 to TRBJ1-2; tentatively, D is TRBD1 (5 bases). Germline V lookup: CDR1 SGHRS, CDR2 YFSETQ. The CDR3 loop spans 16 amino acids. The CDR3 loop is CASSGEWGQAVYGCTF. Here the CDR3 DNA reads TGCGCCAGCTCAGGAGAATGGGGCCAAGCCGTTTATGGCTGCACCTTC.

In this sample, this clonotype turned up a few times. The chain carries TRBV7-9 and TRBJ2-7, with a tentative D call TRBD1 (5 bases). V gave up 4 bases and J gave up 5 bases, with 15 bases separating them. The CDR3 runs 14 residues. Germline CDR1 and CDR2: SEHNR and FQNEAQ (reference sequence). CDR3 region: CASSSDIAGDEQYF. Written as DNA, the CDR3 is TGTGCCAGCAGCTCGGACATTGCAGGAGACGAGCAGTACTTC. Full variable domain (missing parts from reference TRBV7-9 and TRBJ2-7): DTGVSQNPRHKITKRGQNVTFRCDPISEHNRLYWYRQTLGQGPEFLTYFQNEAQLEKSRLLSDRFSAERPKGSFSTLEIQRTEQGDSAMYLCASSSDIAGDEQYFGPGTRLTVT.

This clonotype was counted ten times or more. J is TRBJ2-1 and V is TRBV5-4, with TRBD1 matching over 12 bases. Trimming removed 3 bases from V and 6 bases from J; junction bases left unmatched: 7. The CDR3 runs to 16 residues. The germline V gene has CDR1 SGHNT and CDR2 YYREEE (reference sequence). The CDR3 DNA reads TGTGCCAGCAGCTCCCGGGACAGGGGGCCTGGCAATGAGCAGTTCTTC. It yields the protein CASSSRDRGPGNEQFF.

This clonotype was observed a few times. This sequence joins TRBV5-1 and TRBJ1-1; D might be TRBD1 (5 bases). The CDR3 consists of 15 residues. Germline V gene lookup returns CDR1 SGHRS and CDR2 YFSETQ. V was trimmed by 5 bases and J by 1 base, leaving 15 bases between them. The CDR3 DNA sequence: TGCGCCAGCAGGCAAACTCCGGGGGGGAACACTGAAGCTTTCTTT. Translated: CASRQTPGGNTEAFF.

The CDR3 nucleotides are TGCGCCAGCAGCTTGGAGGGGTCGGGCGAGACCCAGTACTTC. It is translated as CASSLEGSGETQYF. The rearrangement links TRBV5-1 to TRBJ2-5; possible D gene TRBD1, 5 bases. The CDR3 spans 14 residues. Germline lookup yields CDR1 SGHRS and CDR2 YFSETQ. Trimming stripped 0 bases from V and 5 bases from J, with 11 bases between.

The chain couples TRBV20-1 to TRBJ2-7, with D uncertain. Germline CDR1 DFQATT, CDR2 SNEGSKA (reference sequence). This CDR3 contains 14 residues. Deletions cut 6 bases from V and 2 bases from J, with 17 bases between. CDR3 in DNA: TGCAGTGCCTTTCACAGCTCCTTAACCTACGAGCAGTACTTC. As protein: CSAFHSSLTYEQYF.

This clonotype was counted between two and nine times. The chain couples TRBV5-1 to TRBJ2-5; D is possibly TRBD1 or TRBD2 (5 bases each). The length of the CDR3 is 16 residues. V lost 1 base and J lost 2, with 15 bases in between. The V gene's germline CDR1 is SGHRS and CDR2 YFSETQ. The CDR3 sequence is CASSLNLGRIQETQYF. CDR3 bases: TGCGCCAGCAGCTTGAATCTGGGACGGATACAAGAGACCCAGTACTTC.